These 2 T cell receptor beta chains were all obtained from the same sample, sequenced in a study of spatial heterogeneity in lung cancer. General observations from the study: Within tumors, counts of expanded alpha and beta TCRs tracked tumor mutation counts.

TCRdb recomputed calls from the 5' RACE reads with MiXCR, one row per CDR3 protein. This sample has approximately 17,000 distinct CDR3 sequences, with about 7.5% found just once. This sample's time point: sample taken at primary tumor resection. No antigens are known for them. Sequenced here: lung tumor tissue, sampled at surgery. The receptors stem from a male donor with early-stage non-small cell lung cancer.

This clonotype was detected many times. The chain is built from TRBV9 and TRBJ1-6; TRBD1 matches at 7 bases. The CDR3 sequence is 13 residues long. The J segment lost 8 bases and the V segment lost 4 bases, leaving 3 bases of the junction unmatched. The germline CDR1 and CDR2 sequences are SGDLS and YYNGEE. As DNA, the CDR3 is TGTGCCAGCAGCCGGACAGGAGATTCACCCCTCCACTTT. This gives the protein CASSRTGDSPLHF.

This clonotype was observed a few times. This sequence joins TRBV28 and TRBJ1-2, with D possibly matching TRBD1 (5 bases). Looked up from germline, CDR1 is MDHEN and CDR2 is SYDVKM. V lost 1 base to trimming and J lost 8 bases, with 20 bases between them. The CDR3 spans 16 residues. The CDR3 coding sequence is TGTGCCAGCAGTTTATATCAGGATGGCAGGGCAGGAGGCTACACCTTC. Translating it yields CASSLYQDGRAGGYTF.